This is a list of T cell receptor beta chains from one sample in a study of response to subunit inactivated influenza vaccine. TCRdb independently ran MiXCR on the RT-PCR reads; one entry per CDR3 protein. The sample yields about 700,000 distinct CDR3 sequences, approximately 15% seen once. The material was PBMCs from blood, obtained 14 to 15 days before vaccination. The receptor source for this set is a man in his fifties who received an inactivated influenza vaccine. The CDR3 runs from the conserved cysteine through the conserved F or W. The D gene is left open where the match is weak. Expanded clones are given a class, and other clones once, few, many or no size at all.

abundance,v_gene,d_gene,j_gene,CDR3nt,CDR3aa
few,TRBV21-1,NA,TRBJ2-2,TGTGCCAGCAGCAAGGAGTTCGGCTATGCAGACGCGAACACCGGGGAGCTGTTTTTT,CASSKEFGYADANTGELFF
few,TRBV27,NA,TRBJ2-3,TGTGCCAGCAGTCCGAACAAAGATACGCAGTATTTT,CASSPNKDTQYF
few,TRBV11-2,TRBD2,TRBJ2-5,TGTGCCAGCAGCTTAGACCGGGCTAGCGGGAGAAAAGAGACCCAGTACTTC,CASSLDRASGRKETQYF
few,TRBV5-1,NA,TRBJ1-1,TGCGCCAGCAGCTTGAATCAGGGTCAGGGTACTGAAGCTTTCTTT,CASSLNQGQGTEAFF
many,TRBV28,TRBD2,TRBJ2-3,TGTGCCAGCAGTTTTCGACCTAGCGGGAGTATGGGTACGCAGTATTTT,CASSFRPSGSMGTQYF
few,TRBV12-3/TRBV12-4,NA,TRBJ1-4,TGTGCCAGCAGCCTCGGGGGGGGCGTTGAAAAACTGTTTTTT,CASSLGGGVEKLFF
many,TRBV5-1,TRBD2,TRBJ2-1,TGCGCCAGCAGCTTGGCCCCGACTAGCGGTAACAATGAGCAGTTCTTC,CASSLAPTSGNNEQFF
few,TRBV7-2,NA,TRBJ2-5,TGTGCCAGCAGCTTAGTCCCGCGAGTAGGGGAGACCCAGTACTTC,CASSLVPRVGETQYF
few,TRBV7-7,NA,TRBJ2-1,TGTGCCAGCAGCTCTAGCTTTGGGTCCTACAATGAGCAGTTCTTC,CASSSSFGSYNEQFF
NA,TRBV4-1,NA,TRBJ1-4,TGCACCAGCAGCCCCCTGAACAGGGCCCTTAATGAAAAACTGTTTTTT,CTSSPLNRALNEKLFF
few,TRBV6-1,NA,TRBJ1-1,TGTGCCAGCACGGCTACGGTCAAGGCTGAAGCTTTCTTT,CASTATVKAEAFF
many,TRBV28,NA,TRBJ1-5,TGTGCCAGCAGGGACAGTATTAATCAGCCCCAGCATTTT,CASRDSINQPQHF
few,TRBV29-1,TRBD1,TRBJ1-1,TGCAGCGTGGAAAACCCCAGGGGGGGAAACACTGAAGCTTTCTTT,CSVENPRGGNTEAFF
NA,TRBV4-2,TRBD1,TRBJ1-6,TGTGCCAGCAGCCGAGTAGGGGGCGCGGATAATTCACCCCTCCACTTT,CASSRVGGADNSPLHF
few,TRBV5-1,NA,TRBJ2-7,TGCGCCAGCAACCCCGGGACACCTTACGAGCAGTACTTC,CASNPGTPYEQYF
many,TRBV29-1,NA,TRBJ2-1,TGCAGCGTTGAAGATGGGACAACGGACTACAATGAGCAGTTCTTC,CSVEDGTTDYNEQFF
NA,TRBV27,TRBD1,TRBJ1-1,TGTGCCAGCAGTTTAGGACAGGGGGCGAGGAACACTGAAGCTTTCTTT,CASSLGQGARNTEAFF
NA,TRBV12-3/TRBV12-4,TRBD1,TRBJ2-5,TGTGCCAGCAGCCATGACAGGGGGTACACAGAGACCCAGTACTTC,CASSHDRGYTETQYF
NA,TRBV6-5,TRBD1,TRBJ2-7,TGTGCCAGCAGTTACAGCGGAGGACAGGGGGTCTACGAGCAGTACTTC,CASSYSGGQGVYEQYF
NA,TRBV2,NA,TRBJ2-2,TGTGCCAGCAGTGAACAGGGAGTGAGGGAGCTGTTTTTT,CASSEQGVRELFF
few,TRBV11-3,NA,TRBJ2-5,TGTGCCAGCAGCTTAGCATTCGGCGACCAAGAGACCCAGTACTTC,CASSLAFGDQETQYF
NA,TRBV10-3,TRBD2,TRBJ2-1,TGTGCCATCAGCCCGAGAGAGAGACTAGCGGGAGTCAATGAGCAGTTCTTC,CAISPRERLAGVNEQFF
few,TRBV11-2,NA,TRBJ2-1,TGTGCCAGCACAAGGACCGGGACATCTTTTTTCTTC,CASTRTGTSFFF
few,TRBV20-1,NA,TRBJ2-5,TGCAGTGCTAGATGGGCAGGACAAGAGACCCAGTACTTC,CSARWAGQETQYF
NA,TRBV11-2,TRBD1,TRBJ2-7,TGTGCCAGCAGCTTAGACAGACAGGGGACTTTATACGAGCAGTACTTC,CASSLDRQGTLYEQYF
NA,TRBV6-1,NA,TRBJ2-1,TGTGCCGGAGGCGTTGGCAGCTCCTACAATGAGCAGTTCTTC,CAGGVGSSYNEQFF
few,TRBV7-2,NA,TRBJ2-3,TGTGCCAGCAGCCCGGTCCGGTGGGATACGCAGTATTTT,CASSPVRWDTQYF
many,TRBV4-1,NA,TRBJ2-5,TGCGCCAGCAGCCAAGTCGGGGCAGGGAGAGAGACCCAGTACTTC,CASSQVGAGRETQYF
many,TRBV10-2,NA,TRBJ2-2,TGCGCCAGCAGTGAGACAGGGACCGGGGAGCTGTTTTTT,CASSETGTGELFF
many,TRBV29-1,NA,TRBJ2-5,TGCAGCGTTGAACCTCCAGGAGAGACCCAGTACTTC,CSVEPPGETQYF
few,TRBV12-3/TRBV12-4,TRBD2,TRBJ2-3,TGTGCCAGCAGCGCCGGCGGGGGGATCACAGATACGCAGTATTTT,CASSAGGGITDTQYF
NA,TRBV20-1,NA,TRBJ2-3,TGCAGTGCTAAGAGGACGGCGGGCCCCTTCCCCGACACGCAGTATTTT,CSAKRTAGPFPDTQYF
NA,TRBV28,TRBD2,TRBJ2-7,TGTGCCAGCAGTTCCCTCAAGACTAGCGGGACCTCCGAGCAGTACTTC,CASSSLKTSGTSEQYF